In this sample, the clone carrying this T cell receptor (beta chain) turned up a few times. The target antigen is unknown. The source of the sample is a study of T-cell memory formation after mild COVID-19. Study in general: TCR clusters showed largely donor specificity.

General study results and limits: A second wave expanding day 15 to 37 was CD4+-biased; contracting clones were balanced.

CDR1 SGHRS and CDR2 YFSETQ come from the germline V gene. V was pared by 0 bases and J by 6 bases, with 14 bases between. The CDR3 is 15 residues long. A 5'RACE reaction primed in the constant segment made cDNA libraries of TCR alpha and TCR beta, and these carried sample barcodes and UMIs. TCRdb re-called the 5' RACE reads through MiXCR, storing one row per CDR3 protein. The data contain around 100,000 distinct CDR3 sequences, roughly 10% of them singletons. Sequencing was carried out using PBMCs or a T cell subset sorted from them (not recorded which). This TCR was sampled from a man aged 18 to 29 who had mild COVID-19 (a few samples of this study predate the infection). Cell type and time point are not known. The chain carries TRBV5-1 and TRBJ2-3; D might be TRBD2 (5 bases). The CDR3 DNA is TGCGCCAGCAGCTTGGCCGTTTCGAGGGCTGATACGCAGTATTTT. It codes for CASSLAVSRADTQYF. The whole variable domain, remainder taken from reference TRBV5-1 and TRBJ2-3, is KAGVTQTPRYLIKTRGQQVTLSCSPISGHRSVSWYQQTPGQGLQFLFEYFSETQRNKGNFPGRFSGRQFSNSRSEMNVSTLELGDSALYLCASSLAVSRADTQYFGPGTRLTVL.